Each of the 24 T cell receptor beta chains below was sequenced from the same sample in a study of CD49a tissue-resident CD8 T cells in human skin. Some clones are missing from TCRdb's copy, which holds only in-frame ones; the method was immunoSEQ multiplex PCR. The repertoire holds about 1,500 clones, 55% to 75% seen once, with approximately 37% in the top ten. The specimen was CLA- CD8+ effector memory T cells sorted from blood. These receptors all stem from a human donor in good health.

The chain carries TRBV5-6 and TRBJ2-6; D possibly corresponds to TRBD2 (5 bases). Germline V gene lookup returns CDR1 SGHDT and CDR2 YYEEEE. CDR3 length equals 16 residues. The ends were cut back, 0 bases at V and 4 bases at J, with 11 bases in the middle. The chain's CDR3 is CASSLEGGRGANVLTF. CDR3 nucleotides: TGTGCCAGCAGCTTGGAGGGTGGGAGAGGGGCCAACGTCCTGACTTTC. Drawing the rest from reference TRBV5-6 and TRBJ2-6, the complete variable domain is DAGVTQSPTHLIKTRGQQVTLRCSPKSGHDTVSWYQQALGQGPQFIFQYYEEEERQRGNFPDRFSGHQFPNYSSELNVNALLLGDSALYLCASSLEGGRGANVLTFGAGSRLTVL.

The chain uses TRBV6-1 and TRBJ2-3, with 10 bases that match TRBD2. The germline CDR1 and CDR2 sequences are MNHNS and SASEGT. This CDR3 region has 16 residues. Trimming at V came to 2 bases and at J to 2 bases, leaving 4 bases not matched to a gene. CDR3 loop: CASSEIAGGTTDTQYF. CDR3 in DNA: TGTGCCAGCAGTGAAATAGCGGGGGGAACCACAGATACGCAGTATTTT.

The rearrangement uses TRBV9 and TRBJ2-5; 10 bases align to TRBD1. V dropped 3 bases and J dropped 1; count of bases not matched to a gene: 3. Germline V gene lookup returns CDR1 SGDLS and CDR2 YYNGEE. The CDR3 loop spans 15 amino acids. The CDR3 is CASSDGTGVQETQYF. CDR3 sequence (DNA): TGTGCCAGCAGCGACGGGACAGGGGTCCAAGAGACCCAGTACTTC.

This chain uses TRBV2 with TRBJ1-4; D call uncertain. Germline CDR1 and CDR2: SNHLY and FYNNEI. The CDR3 has 16 amino acids. V was clipped by 6 bases and J by 0 bases, with 14 bases between them. CDR3 sequence reads: CASSARSVATNEKLFF. CDR3 nucleotides: TGTGCCAGCAGCGCCCGCAGCGTCGCAACTAATGAAAAACTGTTTTTT.

The V and J genes are TRBV27 and TRBJ2-2; D call uncertain. Germline loops: CDR1 MNHEY, CDR2 SMNVEV (reference sequence). V dropped 5 bases and J dropped 7 bases, with 20 bases sitting between them. The CDR3 is 16 residues long. The CDR3 region has the DNA TGTGCCAGCAGTCAGCCCGACAAGGCCAGTAGCGGGGAGCTGTTTTTT. Its translation is CASSQPDKASSGELFF.

The chain uses TRBV15 and TRBJ2-3, with 7 nucleotides matching TRBD1. Germline CDR1 is LNHNV and CDR2 is YYDKDF (reference sequence). J was trimmed by 5 bases and V by 4 bases; bases with no gene match: 3. This CDR3 has 13 residues. The CDR3 region is CATSKGAGDTQYF. Here the CDR3 DNA reads TGTGCCACCAGCAAGGGGGCGGGAGATACGCAGTATTTT.

The chain joins TRBV7-9 to TRBJ2-7; TRBD1 agrees at 7 bases. The CDR3 contains 14 residues. The junction had 7 bases not matched to a gene; V was cut back by 5 bases and J by 3 bases. Germline V gene lookup returns CDR1 SEHNR and CDR2 FQNEAQ (reference sequence). CDR3 amino acids: CASSPQGKLYEQYF. The CDR3 DNA reads as TGTGCCAGCAGCCCACAGGGGAAACTCTACGAGCAGTACTTC.

The J gene is TRBJ2-2, the V gene TRBV6-4, with 8 bases aligning to TRBD2. The CDR3 loop spans 15 amino acids. J gave up 4 bases and V 0 bases, and 1 base lay outside the gene matches. Germline V gives CDR1 MRHNA, CDR2 SNTAGT. As DNA, the CDR3 is TGTGCCAGCAGTGACTCGAGCGGGAGCACCGGGGAGCTGTTTTTT. Translated, it gives CASSDSSGSTGELFF.

This clone was counted between two and nine times. The V call is TRBV11-2, the J call TRBJ2-1; tentatively, D is TRBD2 (5 bases). CDR3 size: 13 residues. Per the germline V gene, CDR1 is SGHAT and CDR2 is FQNNGV. Trimming took 5 bases from V and 7 from J, leaving 12 bases between them. Here the CDR3 reads CASSPSQVNEQFF. The CDR3 nucleotides are TGTGCCAGCAGCCCTAGCCAAGTAAATGAGCAGTTCTTC. Full variable domain (outside the CDR3, taken from reference TRBV11-2 and TRBJ2-1): EAGVAQSPRYKIIEKRQSVAFWCNPISGHATLYWYQQILGQGPKLLIQFQNNGVVDDSQLPKDRFSAERLKGVDSTLKIQPAKLEDSAVYLCASSPSQVNEQFFGPGTRLTVL.

The rearrangement joins TRBV5-1 to TRBJ2-5, with 9 nucleotides matching TRBD2. With 4 bases clipped from V and 2 bases from J, the junction kept 9 bases outside the gene matches. CDR1 SGHRS and CDR2 YFSETQ come from the germline V gene. CDR3 size: 16 residues. The CDR3: CASSTGTSTFQETQYF. Written as DNA, the CDR3 is TGCGCCAGCAGCACCGGGACTAGCACCTTTCAAGAGACCCAGTACTTC.

This clone showed up just once. This sequence joins TRBV6-5 and TRBJ2-7; 8 positions agree with TRBD2. Trimming cost V 2 bases and J 0 bases; bases outside gene matches: 6. The CDR3 spans 16 residues. Germline V gene lookup returns CDR1 MNHEY and CDR2 SVGAGI. The chain's CDR3 is CASSYRSGASSYEQYF. CDR3 bases: TGTGCCAGCAGTTACCGTAGCGGGGCAAGCTCCTACGAGCAGTACTTC.

The chain recombines TRBV6-5 with TRBJ2-3; 12 bases line up with TRBD2. The CDR3 runs to 15 residues. V lost 4 bases, J lost 6 bases, and 5 bases stayed unmatched. Germline V gene sequence: CDR1 MNHEY, CDR2 SVGAGI. For the CDR3, the DNA is TGTGCCAGCAGTTTCTCTAGCGGGGGGGCGGATACGCAGTATTTT. This translates into CASSFSSGGADTQYF.

The chain joins TRBV6-5 to TRBJ1-3; 9 bases are a match to TRBD1. The germline gives CDR1 MNHEY, CDR2 SVGAGI. The CDR3 is 15 residues long. The junction had 8 bases not matched to a gene; V was cut back by 8 bases and J by 3 bases. The CDR3 protein is CASRDRESGGNTIYF. CDR3 coding DNA: TGTGCCAGCCGGGACAGGGAGTCGGGTGGAAACACCATATATTTT.

The chain has TRBV28 and TRBJ1-2; the D is unclear. Germline-derived CDR1 and CDR2 are MDHEN and SYDVKM. The CDR3 spans 13 residues. V lost 3 bases and J lost 8, with 13 bases in between. The CDR3 loop is CASSFFWEYGYTF. The CDR3 DNA is TGTGCCAGCAGTTTCTTTTGGGAGTACGGCTACACCTTC.

The chain uses TRBV6-1 and TRBJ2-1; 9 nucleotides match TRBD1. V was pared by 0 bases and J by 6 bases, with 0 bases of the junction left unmatched. The length of the CDR3 is 14 residues. Per the germline V gene, CDR1 is MNHNS and CDR2 is SASEGT. CDR3 in amino acids: CASSEATGGNEQFF. As DNA, the CDR3 is TGTGCCAGCAGTGAAGCGACAGGGGGCAATGAGCAGTTCTTC.

The genes are TRBV28 and TRBJ1-3; unclear D gene. Germline V gene lookup returns CDR1 MDHEN and CDR2 SYDVKM. Trimming stripped 8 bases from V and 6 bases from J, with 11 bases between. The CDR3 length is 12 residues. Here the CDR3 DNA reads TGTGCCAGCTCGTCCTTTGTAAACACCATATATTTT. Protein product: CASSSFVNTIYF.

This chain connects TRBV4-1 to TRBJ1-1; TRBD1 is a possible D gene (6 bases). Germline V gives CDR1 MGHRA, CDR2 YSYEKL. V was shortened by 4 bases and J by 2 bases, with 20 bases between the two germline ends. This CDR3 contains 17 residues. The CDR3 reads CASSRGTLAVINTEAFF. DNA of the CDR3: TGCGCCAGCAGCCGGGGGACACTCGCGGTTATTAACACTGAAGCTTTCTTT.

The rearrangement uses TRBV27 and TRBJ2-1; TRBD2 matches 7 bases. J lost 4 bases, V lost 5 bases, and 8 bases had no gene match. CDR1 and CDR2 (germline): MNHEY, SMNVEV (reference sequence). The CDR3 extends over 15 amino acids. The CDR3 nucleotides are TGTGCCAGCAGTGTCCGGGACTACTATTACAATGAGCAGTTCTTC. It specifies CASSVRDYYYNEQFF.

The V and J genes are TRBV7-3 and TRBJ2-2; D not certain. Germline values: CDR1 SGHTA, CDR2 FQGTGA. The germline V and J ends were trimmed by 2 bases and 1 base, with 8 bases remaining between them. CDR3 size: 15 residues. This chain's CDR3 is CASSLLPVNTGELFF. The CDR3 DNA reads TGTGCCAGCAGCTTATTGCCAGTGAACACCGGGGAGCTGTTTTTT.

The chain combines TRBV14 with TRBJ2-1; possibly TRBD1 for D (6 bases). From germline, CDR1 is SGHDN and CDR2 FVKESK. This CDR3 contains 17 residues. Trimming took 4 bases from V and 0 from J, leaving 16 bases between them. This chain's CDR3 is CASSRVWHRDSYNEQFF. In DNA form, the CDR3 reads TGTGCCAGCAGCCGGGTGTGGCACAGGGACTCCTACAATGAGCAGTTCTTC.

This chain joins TRBV6-1 and TRBJ2-2, with 12 bases aligning to TRBD2. V shed 8 bases and J 3 bases; nucleotides not matched to a gene: 1. The CDR3 is 14 residues long. Germline lookup yields CDR1 MNHNS and CDR2 SASEGT. CDR3 in amino acids: CASRLAGDTGELFF. CDR3 nucleotides: TGTGCCAGCCGACTAGCGGGAGACACCGGGGAGCTGTTTTTT.

The chain links TRBV6-6 to TRBJ2-1; 7 positions match TRBD2. V was clipped by 7 bases and J by 0 bases; unmatched bases: 6. This CDR3 is 15 amino acids long. Germline lookup yields CDR1 MNHNY and CDR2 SVGAGI (reference sequence). CDR3 in DNA: TGTGCCAGCAAGGCGGGAGTGAGCTCCTACAATGAGCAGTTCTTC. Encoded protein: CASKAGVSSYNEQFF.

The chain recombines TRBV4-2 with TRBJ2-6; possible D gene TRBD1, 6 bases. The CDR3 covers 16 residues. V lost 3 bases and J 2 bases, leaving 11 bases between the germline ends. Germline V gene data show CDR1 as LGHNA and CDR2 as YNFKEQ. CDR3: CASSQRQGTGANVLTF. The CDR3 bases are TGTGCCAGCAGCCAGCGTCAGGGGACTGGGGCCAACGTCCTGACTTTC.

The chain links TRBV27 to TRBJ2-1, with D unclear. V dropped 6 bases and J dropped 4 bases, with 10 bases sitting between them. The CDR3 is 13 residues long. Looked up from germline, CDR1 is MNHEY and CDR2 is SMNVEV (reference sequence). CDR3 protein: CASSTTGYNEQFF. The DNA of the CDR3 is TGTGCCAGCAGCACGACTGGGTACAATGAGCAGTTCTTC.